The sequence of this TCR beta chain was determined in a study of OX40 agonist ivuxolimab in advanced cancers. Whole-study context: It was ivuxolimab, an agonistic anti-OX40 (CD134) antibody, that patients were treated with. Across the patients, intravenous ivuxolimab was delivered every 2 weeks at 0.01 to 10 mg/kg. Earlier anti-PD-1, anti-PD-L1 or anti-CTLA-4 therapy was permitted; around 40% had received some.

Repertoires were generated with immunoSEQ multiplex PCR, while TCRdb's copy carries only in-frame clones and drops some. The repertoire has approximately 51,000 clones, around 82% of them found once; the top ten carry 2% to 2.5%. Trimming left V 6 bases short and J 4 bases short, with 10 bases between. This CDR3 has 13 residues. From germline, CDR1 is LGHNA and CDR2 YNFKEQ. The receptor was isolated from an adult with an advanced solid tumor such as melanoma, head and neck, liver or kidney cancer. The chain uses TRBV4-2 and TRBJ1-5; no clear D gene. The sample in question was CD4+ or CD8+ T cells sorted from blood, obtained in a trial of the OX40 agonist ivuxolimab. This chain's CDR3 is CASSRAVNQPQHF. The CDR3 bases are TGTGCCAGCAGTCGAGCGGTGAATCAGCCCCAGCATTTT.